The source of this TCR beta chain is a study of T cells in localized non-small cell lung cancer. The CDR3 is 14 amino acids. Germline V gene lookup returns CDR1 SNHLY and CDR2 FYNNEI. The ends were cut back, 6 bases at V and 2 bases at J, with 11 bases in the middle. The assay was immunoSEQ multiplex PCR, and TCRdb's table has in-frame clones only and misses some. The sample lists approximately 28,000 clones; approximately 86% were seen once. Here the sequenced sample was peripheral blood, taken before any cancer treatment. V gene TRBV2 combines with J gene TRBJ1-5; perhaps TRBD1 as D (5 bases). This sequence was found in an older female donor with stage II squamous cell lung carcinoma. CDR3 sequence reads: CASRRRGGNQPQHF. The CDR3 nucleotides are TGTGCCAGCAGGCGGAGGGGAGGCAATCAGCCCCAGCATTTT.